What follows describes a single T cell receptor beta chain. Its antigen is still unknown. Other nucleotide sequences in the sample specify the same CDR3. This entry belongs to a study of shared clonotypes between healthy human individuals. Across the whole study: Each donor had three CD4 naive, three CD4 memory, two CD8 naive and one CD8 memory plate. Overall study findings and caveats: Clonotype sharing among donors was expected to depend on sequencing depth. Memory subsets generally showed lower estimated richness than naive subsets.

Repertoires were generated with immunoSEQ multiplex PCR, while TCRdb's copy carries only in-frame clones and drops some. The data show more than 2 million clones, 95% seen once. Germline CDR1 reads MDHEN; CDR2 reads SYDVKM. The CDR3 is 15 residues long. The trim removed 3 bases at V and 4 bases at J, leaving 6 bases unmatched. This TCR was sampled from a man younger than 30 in good health. Sequencing was performed on naive CD4+ T cells sorted from blood. Indicated subset: CD45RA+ positively selected. The gene calls are TRBV28 and TRBJ1-5; 7 nucleotides agree with TRBD1. The CDR3, as DNA: TGTGCCAGCAGTTTCCGACAGGGCGGGAATCAGCCCCAGCATTTT. This sequence encodes CASSFRQGGNQPQHF.